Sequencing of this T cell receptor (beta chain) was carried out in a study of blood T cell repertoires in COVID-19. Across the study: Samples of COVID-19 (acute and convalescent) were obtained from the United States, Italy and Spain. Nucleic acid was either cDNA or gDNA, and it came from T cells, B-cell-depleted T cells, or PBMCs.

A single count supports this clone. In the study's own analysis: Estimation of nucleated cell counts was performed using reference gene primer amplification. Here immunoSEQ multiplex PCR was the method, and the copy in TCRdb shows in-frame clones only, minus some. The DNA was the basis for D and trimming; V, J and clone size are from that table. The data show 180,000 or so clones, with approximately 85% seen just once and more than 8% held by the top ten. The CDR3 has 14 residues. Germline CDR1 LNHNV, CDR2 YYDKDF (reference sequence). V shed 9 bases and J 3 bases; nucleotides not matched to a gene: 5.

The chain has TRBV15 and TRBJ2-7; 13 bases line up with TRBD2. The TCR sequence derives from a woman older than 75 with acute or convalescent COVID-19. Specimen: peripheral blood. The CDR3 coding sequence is TGTGCCACGAGACGGACTAGCGGGAGCTACGAGCAGTACTTC. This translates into CATRRTSGSYEQYF.